This T cell receptor beta chain was recovered during a study of metastatic and nonmetastatic thyroid tumors. This CDR3 comprises 14 residues. The germline V and J ends were trimmed by 5 bases and 4 bases, with 12 bases remaining between them. Per the germline V gene, CDR1 is MNHEY and CDR2 is SMNVEV (reference sequence). All patients were treatment-naive before thyroid surgery. Per the original data handling: A classifier of distant metastasis in papillary thyroid cancer was built from CDR3 differences (across clinicopathological groups). TCRdb re-clonotyped the PCR reads through MiXCR. TCRdb, not the original authors, processed these V and J calls. Found here are tens of thousands of clones, more than 20% of them singletons; the top ten hold about 4%. By share, this clone counts as medium-sized.

This TCR came from a female donor with papillary thyroid cancer or a benign thyroid nodule (not recorded which). Some clones in this sample may be carry-over from other donors' samples. Source material: adjacent normal tissue. J is TRBJ2-1 and V is TRBV27; TRBD1 or TRBD2 may be the D gene (5 bases each). CDR3 bases: TGTGCCAGCAGTCCACTAGGGGTTTACAATGAGCAGTTCTTC. It yields the protein CASSPLGVYNEQFF.